The 28 T cell receptor beta chains below were found in one sample sequenced in a study of T cell responses to AZD1222 COVID-19 vaccine. Profiled with immunoSEQ multiplex PCR; TCRdb holds only in-frame clones, not every one. Of 60,000 to 85,000 clones listed, 75% to 90% were seen once; the top ten hold roughly 20%. This material consisted of peripheral blood, taken on day 0 of AZD1222 vaccination. The receptors here all came from an adult in good health.

This rearrangement joins TRBV18 to TRBJ1-2; D might be TRBD1 (5 bases). V dropped 3 bases and J dropped 5 bases, with 19 bases sitting between them. The CDR3 runs to 16 residues. Germline V gene data show CDR1 as KGHSH and CDR2 as LQKENI. The CDR3 here is CASSPYPRDVQYGYTF. The CDR3 DNA is TGTGCCAGCTCACCTTACCCCCGGGACGTACAGTATGGCTACACCTTC.

V is TRBV6-5 and J is TRBJ2-5, with 11 bases fitting TRBD1. Germline loops: CDR1 MNHEY, CDR2 SVGAGI. The CDR3 has 15 residues. J gave up 7 bases and V 1 base, and 5 bases lay outside the gene matches. CDR3 residues: CASSYWDRGSGTQYF. The CDR3 DNA is TGTGCCAGCAGTTACTGGGACAGGGGGAGCGGGACCCAGTACTTC.

The chain links TRBV5-4 to TRBJ2-7; the match to TRBD2 covers 12 bases. Germline V gene lookup returns CDR1 SGHNT and CDR2 YYREEE (reference sequence). J gave up 2 bases and V 0 bases, and 3 bases lay outside the gene matches. The CDR3 is made up of 16 amino acids. DNA for the CDR3: TGTGCCAGCAGCTTGGGGGCTAGCGGGAGGGCCTACGAGCAGTACTTC. It is translated as CASSLGASGRAYEQYF.

The chain is built from TRBV11-2 and TRBJ1-1; 7 nucleotides match TRBD1. This CDR3 is built from 18 residues. J was trimmed by 0 bases and V by 0 bases; bases with no gene match: 10. Germline V gene sequence: CDR1 SGHAT, CDR2 FQNNGV. CDR3 amino acids: CASSLEGGQVRLNTEAFF. The CDR3 nucleotides are TGTGCCAGCAGCTTAGAAGGAGGACAGGTCAGATTGAACACTGAAGCTTTCTTT.

The V gene is TRBV5-8, the J gene TRBJ1-2; possibly TRBD1 for D (5 bases). The V end was cut by 3 bases, the J end by 4 bases, with 16 bases between. The germline V gene has CDR1 SGHTS and CDR2 YDEGEE. This CDR3 contains 15 residues. CDR3 DNA sequence: TGTGCCAGCAGCTCCCGTCCGGCAGGGCCCTATGGCTACACCTTC. Protein product: CASSSRPAGPYGYTF.

This rearrangement joins TRBV19 to TRBJ2-7; D not resolved. This CDR3 contains 13 residues. Germline loops: CDR1 LNHDA, CDR2 SQIVND (reference sequence). Trimming took off 7 bases at V and 4 bases at J, with 14 bases between the two ends. In DNA form, the CDR3 reads TGTGCCAGTAACCAAAATGGACGGTACGAGCAGTACTTC. Its translation is CASNQNGRYEQYF.

The V gene is TRBV2, the J gene TRBJ2-2; D is uncertain. V dropped 1 base and J dropped 2 bases, with 5 bases sitting between them. Looked up from germline, CDR1 is SNHLY and CDR2 is FYNNEI. The CDR3 totals 14 residues. CDR3 loop: CASSEDHNTGELFF. As DNA, the CDR3 is TGTGCCAGCAGTGAAGATCATAACACCGGGGAGCTGTTTTTT.

The V call is TRBV6-1, the J call TRBJ2-7; a weak D match, TRBD2 (6 bases). The CDR3 length is 15 residues. The germline CDR1 and CDR2 sequences are MNHNS and SASEGT. Trimming removed 5 bases at V and 1 base at J, with 15 bases between. The CDR3 region is CASSSPGLVSYEQYF. For the CDR3, the DNA is TGTGCCAGCAGTAGTCCGGGACTCGTATCCTACGAGCAGTACTTC.

The V and J genes are TRBV11-2 and TRBJ2-7; D gene uncertain. From germline, CDR1 is SGHAT and CDR2 FQNNGV. This CDR3 is 13 amino acids long. Trimming took off 3 bases at V and 4 bases at J, with 10 bases between the two ends. The CDR3 sequence: CASSLVSPYEQYF. The CDR3 region has the DNA TGTGCCAGCAGCTTGGTTTCTCCGTACGAGCAGTACTTC.

The J gene is TRBJ1-1, the V gene TRBV6-5; D unclear. The V end was cut by 6 bases, the J end by 8 bases, with 19 bases between. The CDR3 sequence is 14 residues long. Germline V CDR1 and CDR2: MNHEY, SVGAGI. DNA for the CDR3: TGTGCCAGCAGCGCGTCATTAGTGGGTACGGAAGCTTTCTTT. Translated: CASSASLVGTEAFF.

The CDR3 bases are TGCAGCGTTAACAGCCGACAGGGCCATGGCTACACCTTC. Its protein product is CSVNSRQGHGYTF. The chain carries TRBV29-1 and TRBJ1-2; TRBD1 matches at 7 bases. The CDR3 covers 13 residues. Germline lookup yields CDR1 SQVTM and CDR2 ANQGSEA. V shed 5 bases, J shed 6 bases, and the junction held 9 bases outside the gene matches.

This clone appeared a single time. The V gene is TRBV5-1, the J gene TRBJ1-3; D gene uncertain. Germline CDR1 SGHRS, CDR2 YFSETQ. V lost 0 bases, J lost 0 bases, and 7 bases lay in between. The CDR3 consists of 15 residues. The CDR3 DNA reads as TGCGCCAGCAGCTTGGTACCCTTCTCTGGAAACACCATATATTTT. It codes for CASSLVPFSGNTIYF.

The V gene is TRBV7-2, the J gene TRBJ2-7; 7 nucleotides line up with TRBD2. CDR3 length: 14 amino acids. The junction had 0 bases not matched to a gene; V was cut back by 0 bases and J by 1 base. The germline V gene has CDR1 SGHTA and CDR2 FQGNSA. The CDR3 protein is CASSLAGGSYEQYF. Here the CDR3 DNA reads TGTGCCAGCAGCTTAGCGGGAGGGTCCTACGAGCAGTACTTC.

J is TRBJ2-3 and V is TRBV6-5; 12 bases align to TRBD2. The CDR3 is 15 residues long. The germline V gene encodes CDR1 MNHEY and CDR2 SVGAGI. V trimming: 6 bases; J trimming: 3 bases; junction bases outside the gene matches: 4. CDR3 DNA: TGTGCCAGCAGGCCTAGCGGGAGGGAAACAGATACGCAGTATTTT. Protein product: CASRPSGRETDTQYF.

The genes are TRBV12-3 or TRBV12-4 and TRBJ2-1; TRBD2 matches at 10 bases. This CDR3 is built from 13 residues. Trimming removed 10 bases from V and 9 bases from J; junction bases left unmatched: 9. This CDR3 is CAIQRGGRSEQFF. The CDR3 nucleotides read TGTGCCATTCAGCGGGGGGGAAGGAGTGAGCAGTTCTTC.

The rearrangement links TRBV4-2 to TRBJ2-5, with 11 bases lining up with TRBD2. This CDR3 has 14 amino acids. V shed 3 bases and J 5 bases; nucleotides not matched to a gene: 2. The germline V gene encodes CDR1 LGHNA and CDR2 YNFKEQ. This CDR3 reads CASSQGTSGETQYF. CDR3 bases: TGTGCCAGCAGCCAGGGGACTAGCGGTGAGACCCAGTACTTC.

This clone was seen once. The chain couples TRBV2 to TRBJ2-1; TRBD1 agrees at 10 bases. Germline assignment: CDR1 SNHLY and CDR2 FYNNEI. V shed 5 bases, J shed 2 bases, and the junction held 3 bases outside the gene matches. This CDR3 has 15 amino acids. The CDR3 DNA reads TGTGCCAGCAGTATGACAGGGGGCGCCTACAATGAGCAGTTCTTC. Translated: CASSMTGGAYNEQFF.

The chain has TRBV6-5 and TRBJ2-7, with D maybe TRBD1 (6 bases). This CDR3 contains 13 residues. The V gene's germline CDR1 is MNHEY and CDR2 SVGAGI. V lost 5 bases and J 0 bases, leaving 8 bases between the germline ends. CDR3 bases: TGTGCCAGCAGTCGGGACAACTCCTACGAGCAGTACTTC. This gives the protein CASSRDNSYEQYF.

The chain recombines TRBV6-1 with TRBJ1-1, with D uncertain. Looked up from germline, CDR1 is MNHNS and CDR2 is SASEGT. The V and J ends lost 3 bases and 8 bases respectively, with 19 bases between them. This CDR3 spans 15 amino acids. The CDR3 loop reads CASSDLGIGAEEAFF. The CDR3 bases are TGTGCCAGCAGTGATTTAGGGATCGGAGCAGAAGAAGCTTTCTTT.

The chain carries TRBV3-1 (or the pseudogene TRBV3-2) and TRBJ1-1; no clear D gene. V lost 0 bases to trimming and J lost 1 base, with 6 bases between them. Germline loops: CDR1 LGHDT, CDR2 YNNKEL (reference sequence). This CDR3 has 14 residues. The CDR3 loop reads CASSQDSENTEAFF. DNA of the CDR3: TGTGCCAGCAGCCAAGATTCAGAGAACACTGAAGCTTTCTTT.

The gene calls are TRBV7-6 and TRBJ2-1; 12 nucleotides align to TRBD2. CDR1 is SGHVS, CDR2 FNYEAQ, per germline. The CDR3 loop spans 19 amino acids. V shed 6 bases and J 1 base; nucleotides not matched to a gene: 13. CDR3 sequence reads: CASSPLEGLAGWSYNEQFF. As DNA, the CDR3 is TGTGCCAGCAGTCCTCTAGAGGGACTAGCGGGCTGGTCCTACAATGAGCAGTTCTTC.

The chain has TRBV3-1 (or the pseudogene TRBV3-2) and TRBJ2-5, with 7 positions matching TRBD2. CDR1 is LGHDT and CDR2 is YNNKEL in the germline V gene (reference sequence). Trimming removed 1 base from V and 5 bases from J; junction bases left unmatched: 7. The CDR3 sequence is 15 residues long. The DNA of the CDR3 is TGTGCCAGCAGCCAAGGGACGGGAGGAAGGGAGACCCAGTACTTC. It translates to CASSQGTGGRETQYF.

This clone was detected a few times. The gene calls are TRBV2 and TRBJ1-2, with TRBD1 matching 7 bases. This CDR3 has 14 residues. Germline assignment: CDR1 SNHLY and CDR2 FYNNEI. J gave up 4 bases and V 7 bases, and 9 bases lay outside the gene matches. The CDR3 sequence is CASTGVDRAYGYTF. The CDR3 DNA reads TGTGCCAGCACCGGGGTCGACAGGGCCTATGGCTACACCTTC. Using reference TRBV2 and TRBJ1-2 for the parts outside the CDR3, the full variable domain is EPEVTQTPSHQVTQMGQEVILRCVPISNHLYFYWYRQILGQKVEFLVSFYNNEISEKSEIFDDQFSVERPDGSNFTLKIRSTKLEDSAMYFCASTGVDRAYGYTFGSGTRLTVV.

The chain is built from TRBV5-1 and TRBJ2-5; 12 nucleotides agree with TRBD2. V shed 4 bases, J shed 5 bases, and the junction held 12 bases outside the gene matches. The CDR3 loop spans 17 amino acids. The germline gives CDR1 SGHRS, CDR2 YFSETQ. CDR3 DNA: TGCGCCAGCAGCCCAAGCTCGACTAGCGGGAGTGGTGAGACCCAGTACTTC. Translation gives CASSPSSTSGSGETQYF.

The rearrangement uses TRBV6-4 and TRBJ2-6, with TRBD1 as a possible D gene (6 bases). The CDR3 runs to 16 residues. Germline-derived CDR1 and CDR2 are MRHNA and SNTAGT. Trimming removed 0 bases at V and 3 bases at J, with 9 bases between. As DNA, the CDR3 is TGTGCCAGCAGTGACTCCTACAGGGATGGGGCCAACGTCCTGACTTTC. It is translated as CASSDSYRDGANVLTF.

The chain employs TRBV5-4 and TRBJ2-7, with 10 nucleotides matching TRBD1. The CDR3 is 15 amino acids. V shed 4 bases and J 2 bases; nucleotides not matched to a gene: 6. Per germline, CDR1 SGHNT and CDR2 YYREEE (reference sequence). Here the CDR3 DNA reads TGTGCCAGCAGCCTCCTCGGGACAGGGGCCTACGAGCAGTACTTC. Its protein product is CASSLLGTGAYEQYF.

V is TRBV7-2 and J is TRBJ1-1; D uncertain. V was cut by 3 bases and J by 2 bases, with 13 bases left in between. The CDR3 consists of 15 residues. Germline CDR1 and CDR2: SGHTA and FQGNSA. The CDR3 loop reads CASSFEGSGNTEAFF. The CDR3 region has the DNA TGTGCCAGCAGCTTCGAGGGATCGGGTAACACTGAAGCTTTCTTT.

This clone has a single count. The chain carries TRBV5-1 and TRBJ2-3; 9 bases are a match to TRBD2. The CDR3 loop spans 16 amino acids. V shed 3 bases, J shed 2 bases, and the junction held 7 bases outside the gene matches. Germline V CDR1 and CDR2: SGHRS, YFSETQ. In DNA form, the CDR3 reads TGCGCCAGCAGCTCGGCCCTAGCGGGATTCACAGATACGCAGTATTTT. The encoded protein is CASSSALAGFTDTQYF. The whole variable domain, remainder taken from reference TRBV5-1 and TRBJ2-3, is KAGVTQTPRYLIKTRGQQVTLSCSPISGHRSVSWYQQTPGQGLQFLFEYFSETQRNKGNFPGRFSGRQFSNSRSEMNVSTLELGDSALYLCASSSALAGFTDTQYFGPGTRLTVL.